This T cell receptor (beta chain) originates from a study of T cells in Graves' hyperthyroidism and ophthalmopathy. The wider study: Peripheral blood sampling occurred at initial diagnosis, before any treatment. Study conclusions and caveats: Ophthalmopathy and stable hyperthyroidism were separated by a 13 V-J model.

For the diagnoses, clinical symptoms, serum thyroxine and TRAb, thyroid ultrasound and orbital computed tomography were used. The PBMCs were sourced from fresh peripheral blood (more than 8.5 ml). Using RNA transcripts as the source, TCR beta CDR3 regions were amplified. Initially, a first-round RT-PCR of the TCR CDR3 employed the HTBI primer set. TCRdb called the multiplex PCR reads again in MiXCR, with one record for every CDR3 protein. Here the sample spans a few hundred thousand distinct CDR3 sequences, 25% being singletons. J lost 6 bases, V lost 2 bases, and 9 bases had no gene match. The CDR3 length is 15 residues. From germline, CDR1 is LGHDT and CDR2 YNNKEL (reference sequence). For this clonotype: Its antigen is not known.

Sequencing input: blood. The clonotype was recovered from a man aged 50 to 59 with Graves' hyperthyroidism. The chain recombines TRBV3-1 with TRBJ2-7; 8 nucleotides line up with TRBD2. The CDR3 spells CASSQKPLAGFEQYF. Here the CDR3 DNA reads TGTGCCAGCAGCCAAAAACCTTTAGCGGGATTCGAGCAGTACTTC.